The rows below give T cell receptor beta chains drawn from one sample of a study of T cell clonotyping in hematopoietic cell transplantation. The protocol was immunoSEQ multiplex PCR, while the TCRdb copy is restricted to in-frame clones and leaves out a portion. This table has more than 40,000 clones, less than 85% appearing once. The sample here was peripheral blood mononuclear cells, taken before stem cell transplant. These TCRs come from a man aged 55 to 70 with acute myeloid leukemia. Some clones in this sample may be carry-over from other donors' samples. CDR3s include the opening cysteine and the closing phenylalanine or tryptophan. A D gene is named only where the DNA matches it firmly. Size is stated for part of the rows, as once, few or many counts, or as a class when the clone is expanded.

J gene | D gene | V gene | clone size | CDR3 protein | CDR3 DNA
TRBJ2-7 | TRBD1 | TRBV4-1 | NA | CASSPQGFRYEQYF | TGCGCCAGCAGCCCACAGGGGTTTCGCTACGAGCAGTACTTC
TRBJ2-1 | NA | TRBV7-2 | NA | CASSLGSFLVGEQFF | TGTGCCAGCAGCTTAGGGTCCTTCCTAGTTGGTGAGCAGTTCTTC
TRBJ1-1 | NA | TRBV6-1 | NA | CASSRIDSGTEAFF | TGTGCCAGCAGTAGAATTGACAGCGGGACTGAAGCTTTCTTT
TRBJ2-2 | NA | TRBV4-1 | NA | CASSAPEDLTGSGELFF | TGCGCCAGCAGCGCGCCAGAGGATCTAACAGGGTCCGGGGAGCTGTTTTTT
TRBJ2-3 | TRBD1 | TRBV2 | NA | CASRRDRGKDTQYF | TGTGCCAGCAGGAGGGACAGGGGTAAAGATACGCAGTATTTT
TRBJ2-3 | NA | TRBV30 | NA | CAFPRGGNTQYF | TGTGCCTTCCCCAGGGGAGGGAATACGCAGTATTTT
TRBJ2-5 | TRBD1 | TRBV19 | once | CASSDRTGGQETQYF | TGTGCCAGTTCCGACCGGACAGGGGGGCAAGAGACCCAGTACTTC
TRBJ2-2 | NA | TRBV11-2 | NA | CASSLTVLNTGELFF | TGTGCCAGCAGCTTGACGGTCCTCAACACCGGGGAGCTGTTTTTT
TRBJ1-2 | TRBD1 | TRBV14 | NA | CASSEQGYYGYTF | TGTGCCAGCAGCGAACAGGGGTACTATGGCTACACCTTC
TRBJ1-1 | TRBD1 | TRBV5-4 | few | CASSPQGGMRMNTEAFF | TGTGCCAGCAGCCCACAGGGGGGAATGCGCATGAACACTGAAGCTTTCTTT
TRBJ2-5 | TRBD1 | TRBV6-6 | NA | CASRVTGGGETQYF | TGTGCCAGCAGGGTTACAGGGGGCGGGGAGACCCAGTACTTC
TRBJ2-5 | NA | TRBV7-9 | NA | CASTPRAPIRVETQYF | TGTGCCAGCACCCCCCGGGCCCCTATAAGGGTGGAGACCCAGTACTTC
TRBJ1-1 | NA | TRBV28 | NA | CASRRGQGAMNTEAFF | TGTGCCAGCAGGCGTGGCCAAGGGGCGATGAACACTGAAGCTTTCTTT
TRBJ1-2 | NA | TRBV7-9 | NA | CASSNPGTEYGYTF | TGTGCCAGCAGCAACCCCGGGACGGAGTATGGCTACACCTTC
TRBJ1-6 | NA | TRBV28 | NA | CASSLGRGKNPSPLHF | TGTGCCAGCAGTTTAGGGAGGGGGAAGAACCCTTCACCCCTCCACTTT
TRBJ2-3 | TRBD2 | TRBV9 | NA | CASSVEGRAPDTQYF | TGTGCCAGCAGCGTAGAGGGGAGGGCCCCAGATACGCAGTATTTT
TRBJ1-4 | NA | TRBV6-6 | NA | CASSYVGGHNNEKLFF | TGTGCCAGCAGTTATGTTGGGGGACACAATAATGAAAAACTGTTTTTT
TRBJ1-5 | NA | TRBV28 | NA | CASSLKGTQVNQPQHF | TGTGCCAGCAGTTTAAAGGGGACGCAAGTAAATCAGCCCCAGCATTTT
TRBJ2-3 | NA | TRBV5-4 | once | CASSPGLSTDTQYF | TGTGCCAGCAGCCCGGGACTGAGCACAGATACGCAGTATTTT
TRBJ1-2 | NA | TRBV7-2 | NA | CASSLAPGTYGYTF | TGTGCCAGCAGCTTAGCTCCAGGGACCTATGGCTACACCTTC
TRBJ2-3 | TRBD2 | TRBV5-4 | NA | CASSLSSGGAKDTQYF | TGTGCCAGCAGCCTCTCTAGCGGGGGGGCCAAAGATACGCAGTATTTT
TRBJ1-2 | NA | TRBV7-3 | NA | CASSLGSGGGYTF | TGTGCCAGCAGCTTAGGGTCAGGTGGTGGCTACACCTTC
TRBJ1-5 | TRBD1 | TRBV19 | NA | CASSAQGREQPQHF | TGTGCCAGTAGTGCACAGGGGCGGGAGCAGCCCCAGCATTTT